These 30 T cell receptor beta chains came from one sample sequenced in a study of regulatory T cells in long-lasting Graves disease. Building the TCR beta libraries relied on iRepertoire HTBI primers, and CDR3 regions underwent Arm-PCR. TCRdb re-analysed the multiplex PCR reads in MiXCR, keeping a single row per CDR3 protein. This sample has 410,000 or so distinct CDR3 sequences, with under 15% found just once. Specified time point: newly diagnosed GD, antithyroid drugs for less than 3 months. From PBMCs, RNA was extracted and then used to make the TCR library. These data also formed part of another study, on T cells in Graves' hyperthyroidism and ophthalmopathy.

The sample in question was peripheral blood mononuclear cells (PBMCs), obtained at new diagnosis, from a patient treated with antithyroid drugs. Receptors were obtained from a woman aged 30 to 39 with Graves disease.

This clonotype occurred many times. The chain carries TRBV11-3 and TRBJ1-1; D is perhaps TRBD1 (5 bases). V dropped 8 bases and J dropped 3 bases, with 13 bases sitting between them. The CDR3 covers 13 residues. Germline V gene data show CDR1 as SGHNT and CDR2 as YENEEA. The CDR3 sequence is CASRGREDTEAFF. Written as DNA, the CDR3 is TGTGCCAGCCGGGGCAGGGAAGACACTGAAGCTTTCTTT.

This clonotype was counted at least ten times. This chain uses TRBV3-1 with TRBJ2-1, with D unresolved. V lost 0 bases and J lost 8, with 11 bases in between. The germline gives CDR1 LGHDT, CDR2 YNNKEL (reference sequence). CDR3 length: 14 residues. In DNA, the CDR3 is TGTGCCAGCAGCCAAGATAAATCGAGCGATGAGCAGTTCTTC. This translates into CASSQDKSSDEQFF.

This chain joins TRBV28 and TRBJ2-7; 8 nucleotides agree with TRBD1. CDR3 size: 15 residues. The V segment lost 7 bases and the J segment 4 bases; nucleotides outside the gene matches: 12. Looked up from germline, CDR1 is MDHEN and CDR2 is SYDVKM. The CDR3 region has the DNA TGTGCCAGCACCGCCCGGCAGGGGGCCTCATACGAGCAGTACTTC. Residues: CASTARQGASYEQYF.

In this sample, this clonotype turned up a few times. A much larger clone lies one base from this, so it may be a read error. V gene TRBV4-2 combines with J gene TRBJ2-5; possibly TRBD1 for D (5 bases). This CDR3 is 14 amino acids long. CDR1 and CDR2 from the germline V gene are LGHNA and YNFKEQ. CDR3 in amino acids: CASSQGTTQETRYF. CDR3 nucleotides: TGTGCCAGCAGCCAAGGGACAACTCAAGAGACCCGGTACTTC.

This clonotype was recorded a few times. The chain combines TRBV4-1 with TRBJ2-1; D is perhaps TRBD2 (6 bases). Trimming stripped 6 bases from V and 5 bases from J, with 23 bases between. The germline V gene encodes CDR1 MGHRA and CDR2 YSYEKL. The CDR3 is 17 residues long. In DNA form, the CDR3 reads TGCGCCAGCAGGGTCGGCCTAGCCCGGGAGTTGAACAATGAGCAGTTCTTC. As protein: CASRVGLARELNNEQFF.

This clonotype was counted at least ten times. V and J are TRBV18 and TRBJ1-1; D is ambiguous. Germline CDR1 and CDR2: KGHSH and LQKENI. This CDR3 has 17 residues. V gave up 0 bases and J gave up 5 bases, with 19 bases separating them. CDR3 sequence reads: CASSPPSPLTEWTEAFF. The CDR3 bases are TGTGCCAGCTCACCACCATCACCTCTTACGGAGTGGACTGAAGCTTTCTTT. Full variable domain (missing parts from reference TRBV18 and TRBJ1-1): NAGVMQNPRHLVRRRGQEARLRCSPMKGHSHVYWYRQLPEEGLKFMVYLQKENIIDESGMPKERFSAEFPKEGPSILRIQQVVRGDSAAYFCASSPPSPLTEWTEAFFGQGTRLTVV.

There are many counts of this clonotype. The V gene is TRBV2, the J gene TRBJ2-3, with 13 bases that match TRBD2. The V segment lost 7 bases and the J segment 4 bases; nucleotides outside the gene matches: 14. CDR1 and CDR2 (germline): SNHLY, FYNNEI. The CDR3 extends over 18 amino acids. CDR3 sequence: CASTFLPRTSGSPDTQYF. In DNA form, the CDR3 reads TGTGCCAGCACCTTCTTACCCAGGACTAGCGGGAGTCCAGATACGCAGTATTTT.

In nucleotides, the CDR3 is TGTGCCTGGAGTGTGCGGGCTAGCGGAACCTACGAGCAGTACTTC. Protein product: CAWSVRASGTYEQYF. This chain links TRBV30 with TRBJ2-7; 7 bases align to TRBD2. V was pared by 0 bases and J by 2 bases, with 7 bases of the junction left unmatched. Per the germline V gene, CDR1 is GTSNPN and CDR2 is SVGIG (reference sequence). CDR3 length: 15 amino acids.

There are many counts of this clonotype. The rearrangement uses TRBV24-1 and TRBJ1-1; D unresolved. The germline V gene has CDR1 KGHDR and CDR2 SFDVKD. The CDR3 loop spans 13 amino acids. The V end lost 7 bases, the J end lost 0 bases, and 8 bases lay between the germline ends. The CDR3 DNA reads TGTGCCACCAGATCAGCGCTGAACACTGAAGCTTTCTTT. It codes for CATRSALNTEAFF.

This clonotype was counted at least ten times. The J gene is TRBJ1-1, the V gene TRBV30, with a possible D match to TRBD1 (5 bases). The CDR3 extends over 14 amino acids. With 3 bases removed from V and 4 bases from J, the gap between germline ends came to 15 bases. The germline CDR1 and CDR2 sequences are GTSNPN and SVGIG (reference sequence). The DNA for the CDR3 is TGTGCCTGGAGAGTTGGGGGGAGGGGCACTGAAGCTTTCTTT. Residues: CAWRVGGRGTEAFF.

The chain has TRBV6-1 and TRBJ2-1; 10 bases map to TRBD2. From germline, CDR1 is MNHNS and CDR2 SASEGT. This CDR3 has 14 residues. J was trimmed by 0 bases and V by 10 bases; bases with no gene match: 3. The chain's CDR3 is CATASGSSYNEQFF. CDR3 bases: TGTGCCACTGCTAGCGGGAGCTCCTACAATGAGCAGTTCTTC.

On this clonotype: A single base separates this from a much larger clone, so it may be a read error. The chain couples TRBV7-8 to TRBJ2-3; D unclear. Deletions cut 6 bases from V and 4 bases from J, with 17 bases between. The CDR3 runs to 15 residues. Germline V gives CDR1 SGHVS, CDR2 FQNEAQ. CDR3 protein: CASREPAGISDTQYF. The CDR3 region has the DNA TGTGCCAGCAGGGAGCCGGCCGGAATCTCAGATACGCAGTATTTT.

This clonotype was recorded at least ten times. The chain combines TRBV5-1 with TRBJ2-1; the match to TRBD2 covers 15 bases. Germline values: CDR1 SGHRS, CDR2 YFSETQ. The CDR3 has 17 amino acids. With V trimmed by 4 bases and J by 5 bases, 7 bases remained unmatched. CDR3 nucleotides: TGCGCCAGCAGCCCGGGACTAGCGGGAGGCCGAAACAATGAGCAGTTCTTC. Translated, it gives CASSPGLAGGRNNEQFF.

The chain couples TRBV4-1 to TRBJ1-4; the match to TRBD1 covers 7 bases. The CDR3 spans 15 residues. With V trimmed by 5 bases and J by 4 bases, 7 bases remained unmatched. Germline CDR1 and CDR2: MGHRA and YSYEKL. DNA of the CDR3: TGCGCCAGCAGCAACCCAGGGGGGAGTAATGAAAAACTGTTTTTT. Translation gives CASSNPGGSNEKLFF.

At least ten counts were recorded for this clonotype. The chain carries TRBV7-6 and TRBJ2-7; 11 bases line up with TRBD2. Per germline, CDR1 SGHVS and CDR2 FNYEAQ. The CDR3 runs to 16 residues. The V gene end was trimmed by 3 bases and the J gene end by 0 bases; junction bases not matched to a gene: 4. The CDR3 nucleotides are TGTGCCAGCAGCTTCTCCGGGACTAGCGGCTCCTACGAGCAGTACTTC. Translation gives CASSFSGTSGSYEQYF.

At least ten counts were recorded for this clonotype. V usage is TRBV5-1 and J usage is TRBJ2-2; 10 bases are shared with TRBD1. Germline CDR1 and CDR2: SGHRS and YFSETQ. J gave up 4 bases and V 5 bases, and 8 bases lay outside the gene matches. This CDR3 is 16 amino acids long. As DNA, the CDR3 is TGCGCCAGCAGGTTGACAGGGGGCGGTGGCACCGGGGAGCTGTTTTTT. It is translated as CASRLTGGGGTGELFF.

This clonotype showed up just a few times. The CDR3 loop is CASTGTSSSYEQYF. The CDR3 coding sequence is TGTGCCAGCACGGGAACATCGAGCTCCTACGAGCAGTACTTC. This chain uses TRBV7-9 with TRBJ2-7, with a possible D match to TRBD2 (5 bases). V was trimmed by 7 bases and J by 0 bases, leaving 13 bases between them. CDR3 length: 14 amino acids. CDR1 is SEHNR, CDR2 FQNEAQ, per germline (reference sequence).

This chain uses TRBV19 with TRBJ1-6, with a weak D call TRBD1 (6 bases). This CDR3 is 15 amino acids long. Germline lookup yields CDR1 LNHDA and CDR2 SQIVND (reference sequence). V was pared by 5 bases and J by 6 bases, with 14 bases between. The CDR3 loop reads CASSYDQGINSPLHF. The CDR3 DNA reads TGTGCCAGTAGTTACGACCAGGGGATTAATTCACCCCTCCACTTT. Based on the CDR3 plus reference TRBV19 and TRBJ1-6, the full variable domain is DGGITQSPKYLFRKEGQNVTLSCEQNLNHDAMYWYRQDPGQGLRLIYYSQIVNDFQKGDIAEGYSVSREKKESFPLTVTSAQKNPTAFYLCASSYDQGINSPLHFGNGTRLTVT.

This clonotype was counted between two and nine times. The chain couples TRBV30 to TRBJ1-3; unclear D gene. Trimming removed 0 bases from V and 1 base from J, with 4 bases in between. The germline gives CDR1 GTSNPN, CDR2 SVGIG (reference sequence). This CDR3 has 13 residues. CDR3 coding DNA: TGTGCCTGGAGTGTGGATTCTGGAAACACCATATATTTT. It is translated as CAWSVDSGNTIYF. Complete variable domain (other parts from reference TRBV30 and TRBJ1-3): SQTIHQWPATLVQPVGSPLSLECTVEGTSNPNLYWYRQAAGRGLQLLFYSVGIGQISSEVPQNLSASRPQDRQFILSSKKLLLSDSGFYLCAWSVDSGNTIYFGEGSWLTVV.

Ten or more counts support this clonotype. The CDR3 coding sequence is TGCAGTGCTAGAGAGGGTGTAGTTTCGGAGACCCAGTACTTC. It codes for CSAREGVVSETQYF. This rearrangement joins TRBV20-1 to TRBJ2-5; D not resolved. This CDR3 is built from 14 residues. The germline V gene has CDR1 DFQATT and CDR2 SNEGSKA (reference sequence). V shed 0 bases and J shed 5 bases, with 13 bases lying between them.

This clonotype was recorded at least ten times. This rearrangement joins TRBV6-1 to TRBJ1-5; D possibly corresponds to TRBD1 (6 bases). Germline lookup yields CDR1 MNHNS and CDR2 SASEGT. Trimming removed 6 bases from V and 2 bases from J, with 20 bases in between. This CDR3 spans 17 amino acids. The CDR3 sequence is CASSAPRVRGGNQPQHF. As DNA, the CDR3 is TGTGCCAGCAGCGCCCCTCGAGTGAGGGGGGGCAATCAGCCCCAGCATTTT.

This clonotype was counted at least ten times. This sequence joins TRBV2 and TRBJ1-4; TRBD1 agrees at 9 bases. The CDR3 is 14 amino acids. V shed 6 bases, J shed 8 bases, and the junction held 7 bases outside the gene matches. Germline V gives CDR1 SNHLY, CDR2 FYNNEI. The CDR3 protein is CASREQGAREKLFF. The CDR3 nucleotides are TGTGCCAGCAGGGAACAGGGGGCAAGGGAAAAACTGTTTTTT.

This chain joins TRBV19 and TRBJ1-1, with D unresolved. V dropped 3 bases and J dropped 2 bases, with 13 bases sitting between them. CDR3 size: 15 residues. Per the germline V gene, CDR1 is LNHDA and CDR2 is SQIVND (reference sequence). The CDR3 here is CASSIGQALNTEAFF. CDR3 nucleotide sequence: TGTGCCAGTAGTATTGGCCAGGCCCTTAACACTGAAGCTTTCTTT.

V and J are TRBV20-1 and TRBJ2-7; D unresolved. This CDR3 is 11 amino acids long. Germline CDR1 DFQATT, CDR2 SNEGSKA (reference sequence). V gave up 4 bases and J gave up 7 bases, with 11 bases separating them. The CDR3 nucleotides read TGCAGTGCTAAAACGGGTAGGGAGCAGTACTTC. Its translation is CSAKTGREQYF.

This clonotype was counted only a few times. At one end, the junction sequence differs from germline, possibly due to a read error. The V gene is TRBV12-3 or TRBV12-4, the J gene TRBJ1-1; 7 bases line up with TRBD1. The CDR3 length is 14 residues. For the CDR3, the DNA is TGTGCCGGCAGTCTCACAGGGGCGGGAGCTGAAGCTTTCTTT. Its translation is CAGSLTGAGAEAFF.

Many counts were recorded for this clonotype. V usage is TRBV18 and J usage is TRBJ1-1; D unresolved. The CDR3 loop spans 15 amino acids. Trimming took 5 bases from V and 2 from J, leaving 15 bases between them. Germline loops: CDR1 KGHSH, CDR2 LQKENI. The CDR3 sequence: CASSSRDDPNTEAFF. The CDR3 bases are TGTGCCAGCTCATCCCGAGACGATCCAAACACTGAAGCTTTCTTT.

This clonotype was seen more than once but under ten times. It may be a read error: a sequence one base away is much more abundant. J is TRBJ2-3 and V is TRBV25-1, with D perhaps matching TRBD2 (6 bases). This CDR3 is built from 13 residues. Germline assignment: CDR1 MGHDK and CDR2 SYGVNS. The V and J ends lost 4 bases and 2 bases respectively, with 7 bases between them. The CDR3 DNA sequence: TGTGCCAGCAGTGCGGACTACACAGATACGCAGTATTTT. It yields the protein CASSADYTDTQYF.

This clonotype came up many times. The CDR3 sequence: CASSQGASGANNEQFF. DNA of the CDR3: TGCGCCAGCAGCCAGGGGGCTTCTGGTGCGAACAATGAGCAGTTCTTC. This chain connects TRBV5-1 to TRBJ2-1, with 8 bases fitting TRBD1. V shed 4 bases, J shed 5 bases, and the junction held 11 bases outside the gene matches. The CDR3 is made up of 16 amino acids. Germline V gene sequence: CDR1 SGHRS, CDR2 YFSETQ.

This clonotype was detected many times. This rearrangement joins TRBV28 to TRBJ2-7; a possible D gene is TRBD1 (5 bases). Trimming removed 4 bases at V and 4 bases at J, with 11 bases between. Germline loops: CDR1 MDHEN, CDR2 SYDVKM. The length of the CDR3 is 13 residues. CDR3 nucleotides: TGTGCCAGCAGTTACCCAGACAGATACGAGCAGTACTTC. This encodes CASSYPDRYEQYF. Looking up the rest from reference TRBV28 and TRBJ2-7 gives the full variable domain: DVKVTQSSRYLVKRTGEKVFLECVQDMDHENMFWYRQDPGLGLRLIYFSYDVKMKEKGDIPEGYSVSREKKERFSLILESASTNQTSMYLCASSYPDRYEQYFGPGTRLTVT.

This clonotype was picked up a small number of times. The V gene is TRBV7-6, the J gene TRBJ2-2; the D gene is possibly TRBD2 (5 bases). CDR1 is SGHVS and CDR2 is FNYEAQ in the germline V gene. This CDR3 is 18 amino acids long. The germline V and J ends were trimmed by 3 bases and 3 bases, with 20 bases remaining between them. The CDR3 reads CASSLDWVQGSHTGELFF. The CDR3 nucleotides read TGTGCCAGCAGCTTGGACTGGGTCCAAGGCTCCCACACCGGGGAGCTGTTTTTT.